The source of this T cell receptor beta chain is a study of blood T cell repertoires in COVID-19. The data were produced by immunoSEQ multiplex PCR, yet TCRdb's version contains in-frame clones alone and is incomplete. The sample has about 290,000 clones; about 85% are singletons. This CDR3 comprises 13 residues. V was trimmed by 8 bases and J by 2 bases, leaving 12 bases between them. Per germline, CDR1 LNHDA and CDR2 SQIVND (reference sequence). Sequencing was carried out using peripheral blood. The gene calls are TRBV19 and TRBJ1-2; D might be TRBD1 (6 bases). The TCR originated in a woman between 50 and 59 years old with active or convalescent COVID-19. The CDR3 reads CASCRDTNYGYTF. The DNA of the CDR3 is TGTGCCAGTTGCCGGGACACCAACTATGGCTACACCTTC.